A single T cell receptor (beta chain) is shown here with its context. Its antigen is not known. Libraries were prepared by immunoSEQ multiplex PCR; TCRdb keeps only in-frame clonotypes and omits some of them. The sample yields about 220,000 clones, approximately 90% seen once. Noted treatment: some 19 received Ad26.COV2.S at low or high dose, single or two shots; several received placebo; per-sample allocation not given. Repertoires come from day 63 after the first vaccine or placebo injection. Donor was an adult aged 18-55 years in Boston. An Ad26 vector that expressed Wuhan-strain SARS-CoV-2 spike constituted the vaccine. Trimming took 0 bases from V and 2 from J; bases not matched to a gene: 11. CDR1 and CDR2 (germline): LGHNA, YSLEER. The CDR3 is made up of 19 amino acids. This sample was included in a study of Ad26.COV2.S vaccination and SARS-CoV-2 variants. Across the whole study: Ad26.COV2.S, an intramuscular injection, was given once or twice 56 days apart. Findings and limits, study-wide: It is possible that the TCR breadth and depth analyses underestimated the total T cell responses.

This receptor was taken from a person between 18 and 65 years old who received the Ad26.COV2.S COVID-19 vaccine or a placebo. J is TRBJ1-2 and V is TRBV4-3, with 11 bases identical to TRBD1. Sequenced material: peripheral blood, taken in a trial of Ad26.COV2.S vaccine versus placebo. For the CDR3, the DNA is TGCGCCAGCAGCCAAGACTCCCCTAGGGGACAGGGGGGAAACTATGGCTACACCTTC. It is translated as CASSQDSPRGQGGNYGYTF.